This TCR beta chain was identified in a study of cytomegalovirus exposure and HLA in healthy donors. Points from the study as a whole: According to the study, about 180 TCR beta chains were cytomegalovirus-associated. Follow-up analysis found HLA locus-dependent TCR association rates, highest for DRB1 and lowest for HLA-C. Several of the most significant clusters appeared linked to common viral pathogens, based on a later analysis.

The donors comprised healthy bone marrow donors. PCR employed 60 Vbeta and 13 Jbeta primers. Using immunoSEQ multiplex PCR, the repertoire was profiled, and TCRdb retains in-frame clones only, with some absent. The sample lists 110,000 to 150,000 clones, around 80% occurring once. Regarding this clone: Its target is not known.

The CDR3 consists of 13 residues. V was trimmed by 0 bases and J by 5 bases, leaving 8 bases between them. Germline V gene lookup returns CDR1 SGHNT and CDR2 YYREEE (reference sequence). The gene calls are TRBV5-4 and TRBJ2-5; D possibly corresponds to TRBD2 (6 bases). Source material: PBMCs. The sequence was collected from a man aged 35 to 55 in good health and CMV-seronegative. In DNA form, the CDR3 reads TGTGCCAGCAGCTTGGCGGGGGATGAGACCCAGTACTTC. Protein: CASSLAGDETQYF. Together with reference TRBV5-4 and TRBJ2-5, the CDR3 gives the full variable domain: ETGVTQSPTHLIKTRGQQVTLRCSSQSGHNTVSWYQQALGQGPQFIFQYYREEENGRGNFPPRFSGLQFPNYSSELNVNALELDDSALYLCASSLAGDETQYFGPGTRLLVL.